This TCR beta chain appears in the sequencing data of a study of blood T cells in healthy people across ages. A sample-barcoded 5' primer and a J-beta primer mix were used in a second PCR of roughly 7 to 11 cycles. Via MiXCR, TCRdb re-called the 5' RACE reads, giving one row per CDR3 protein. The sample carries about 780,000 distinct CDR3 sequences, around 25% recorded once. This clonotype occurred a few times. These records were also assigned to another study, of T cells of mothers and their children.

The TCR sequence derives from a boy aged 5-17 years in good health. Sequencing was done on a sample of blood.

CDR3 DNA: TGCGCCAGCAGCCAAGAAAGGGCCTACGAGCAGTACTTC. Amino acid sequence: CASSQERAYEQYF. The rearrangement uses TRBV4-1 and TRBJ2-1; D is uncertain. With the DNA end fitting TRBJ2-7 better, the J assignment may be wrong. The length of the CDR3 is 13 residues. Germline loops: CDR1 MGHRA, CDR2 YSYEKL.